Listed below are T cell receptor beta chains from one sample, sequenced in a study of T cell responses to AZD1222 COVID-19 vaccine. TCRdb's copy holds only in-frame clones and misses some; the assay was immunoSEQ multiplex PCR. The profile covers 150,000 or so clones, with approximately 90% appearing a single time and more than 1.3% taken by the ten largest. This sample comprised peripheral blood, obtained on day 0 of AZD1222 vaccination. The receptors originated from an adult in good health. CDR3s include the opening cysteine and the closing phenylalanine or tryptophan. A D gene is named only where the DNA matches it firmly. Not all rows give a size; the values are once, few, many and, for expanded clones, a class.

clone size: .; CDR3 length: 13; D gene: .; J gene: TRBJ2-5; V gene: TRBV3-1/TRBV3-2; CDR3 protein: CASRSKLGETQYF; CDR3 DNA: TGTGCCAGCAGATCGAAGTTGGGGGAGACCCAGTACTTC
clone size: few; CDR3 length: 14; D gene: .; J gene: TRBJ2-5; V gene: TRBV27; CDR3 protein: CASSSRTSRETQYF; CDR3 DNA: TGTGCCAGCAGTTCGCGGACGTCGCGAGAGACCCAGTACTTC
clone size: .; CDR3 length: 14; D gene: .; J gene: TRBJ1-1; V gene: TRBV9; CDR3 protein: CASSVVSQATEAFF; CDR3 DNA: TGTGCCAGCAGCGTAGTCTCCCAGGCGACTGAAGCTTTCTTT
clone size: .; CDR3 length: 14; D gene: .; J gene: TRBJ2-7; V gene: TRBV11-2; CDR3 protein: CASSLVGSSYEQYF; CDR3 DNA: TGTGCCAGCAGCTTAGTGGGCAGTTCCTACGAGCAGTACTTC
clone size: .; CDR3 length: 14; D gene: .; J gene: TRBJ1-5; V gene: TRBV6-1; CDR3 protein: CASSEATGYQPQHF; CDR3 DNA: TGTGCCAGCAGTGAAGCAACAGGGTATCAGCCCCAGCATTTT
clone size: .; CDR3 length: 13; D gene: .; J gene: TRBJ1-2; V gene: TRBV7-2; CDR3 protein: CASRQLANYGYTF; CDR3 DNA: TGTGCCAGCAGACAACTAGCTAACTATGGCTACACCTTC
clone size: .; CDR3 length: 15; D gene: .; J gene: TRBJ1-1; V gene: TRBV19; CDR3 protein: CASRIWRVGRTEAFF; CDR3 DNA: TGTGCCAGTAGAATATGGAGGGTGGGGAGAACTGAAGCTTTCTTT
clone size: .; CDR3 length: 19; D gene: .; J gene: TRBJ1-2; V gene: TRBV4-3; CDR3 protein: CASSQAFGEGGSWVYGYTF; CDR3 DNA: TGCGCCAGCAGCCAGGCCTTCGGCGAAGGGGGTAGTTGGGTCTATGGCTACACCTTC
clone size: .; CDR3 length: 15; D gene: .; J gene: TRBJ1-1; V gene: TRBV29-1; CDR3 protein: CSVEELGEGNTEAFF; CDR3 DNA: TGCAGCGTTGAAGAGTTGGGGGAGGGGAACACTGAAGCTTTCTTT
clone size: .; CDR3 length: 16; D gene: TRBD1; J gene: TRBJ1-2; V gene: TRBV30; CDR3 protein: CAWSTGRGLRSYGYTF; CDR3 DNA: TGTGCCTGGAGTACGGGGAGGGGGCTTCGTTCCTATGGCTACACCTTC
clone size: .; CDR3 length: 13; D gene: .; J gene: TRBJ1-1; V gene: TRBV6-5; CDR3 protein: CASFRQINTEAFF; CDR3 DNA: TGTGCCAGCTTTCGACAAATTAACACTGAAGCTTTCTTT
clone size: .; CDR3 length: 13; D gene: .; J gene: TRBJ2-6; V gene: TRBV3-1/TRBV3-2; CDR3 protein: CASERSGANVLTF; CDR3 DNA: TGTGCCAGCGAGCGCTCTGGGGCCAACGTCCTGACTTTC
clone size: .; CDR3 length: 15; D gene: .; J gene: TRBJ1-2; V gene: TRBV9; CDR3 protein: CASSISGGIADGYTF; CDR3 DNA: TGTGCCAGCAGTATATCGGGGGGCATTGCGGATGGCTACACCTTC
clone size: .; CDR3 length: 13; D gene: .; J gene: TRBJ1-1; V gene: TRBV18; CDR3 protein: CASSPPVNTEAFF; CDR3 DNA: TGTGCCAGCTCACCACCGGTTAACACTGAAGCTTTCTTT
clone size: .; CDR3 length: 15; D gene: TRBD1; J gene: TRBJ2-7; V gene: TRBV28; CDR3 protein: CASSSLGQGAWEQYF; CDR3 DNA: TGTGCCAGCAGTTCCCTGGGACAGGGGGCATGGGAGCAGTACTTC